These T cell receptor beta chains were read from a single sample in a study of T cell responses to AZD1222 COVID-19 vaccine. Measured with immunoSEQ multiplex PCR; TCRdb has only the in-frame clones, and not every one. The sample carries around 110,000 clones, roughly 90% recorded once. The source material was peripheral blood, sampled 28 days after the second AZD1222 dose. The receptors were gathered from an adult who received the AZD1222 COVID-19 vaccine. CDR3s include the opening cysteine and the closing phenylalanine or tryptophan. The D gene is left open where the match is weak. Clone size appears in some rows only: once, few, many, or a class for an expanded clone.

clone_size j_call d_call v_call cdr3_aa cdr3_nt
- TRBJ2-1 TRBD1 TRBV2 CASSGTGGLYNEQFF TGTGCCAGCAGTGGGACAGGGGGTCTTTACAATGAGCAGTTCTTC
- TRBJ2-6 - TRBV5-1 CASSSGGNSGANVLTF TGCGCCAGCAGCTCTGGGGGAAACTCTGGGGCCAACGTCCTGACTTTC
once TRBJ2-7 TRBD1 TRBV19 CASGNRGSYEQYF TGTGCCAGTGGAAACAGGGGGTCCTACGAGCAGTACTTC
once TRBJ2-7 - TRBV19 CASSKGRQNLHLGQYF TGTGCCAGTAGTAAGGGGAGACAGAACCTACACTTGGGGCAGTACTTC
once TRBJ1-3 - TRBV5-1 CASSLGKSSSGNTIYF TGCGCCAGCAGCTTGGGCAAGTCCTCTTCTGGAAACACCATATATTTT
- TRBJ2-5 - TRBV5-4 CASSLGGGAETQYF TGTGCCAGCAGTTTGGGGGGGGGCGCGGAGACCCAGTACTTC
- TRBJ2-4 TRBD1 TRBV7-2 CASSLTGTAIKNIQYF TGTGCCAGCAGCTTAACCGGGACAGCTATCAAAAACATTCAGTACTTC
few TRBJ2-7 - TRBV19 CASSMEGSYEQYF TGTGCCAGTAGTATGGAAGGAAGCTACGAGCAGTACTTC
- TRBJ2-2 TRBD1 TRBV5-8 CASSLDRGARIAGELFF TGTGCCAGCAGCCTGGACAGGGGGGCTAGGATAGCCGGGGAGCTGTTTTTT
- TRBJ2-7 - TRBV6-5 CASYEVPQGHYEQYF TGTGCCAGCTACGAGGTACCACAGGGCCACTACGAGCAGTACTTC
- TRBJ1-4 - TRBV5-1 CASSSGQRPEKLFF TGCGCCAGCAGCAGTGGACAGCGACCAGAAAAACTGTTTTTT
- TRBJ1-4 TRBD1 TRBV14 CASSRTQGGLNEKLFF TGTGCCAGCAGCCGCACCCAGGGGGGGCTTAATGAAAAACTGTTTTTT
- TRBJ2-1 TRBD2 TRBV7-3 CASSFFSGGYNEQFF TGTGCCAGCAGCTTTTTTTCGGGGGGGTACAATGAGCAGTTCTTC
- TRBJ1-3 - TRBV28 CASSKPRYRSGNTIYF TGTGCCAGCAGCAAACCAAGATATCGTTCCGGAAACACCATATATTTT
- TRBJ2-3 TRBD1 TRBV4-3 CASSPLGQGASSDTQYF TGCGCCAGCAGCCCCTTAGGACAGGGGGCTTCGAGCGATACGCAGTATTTT
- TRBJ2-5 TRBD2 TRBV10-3 CAISGTSVTQETQYF TGTGCCATCAGCGGGACTAGCGTGACGCAGGAGACCCAGTACTTC
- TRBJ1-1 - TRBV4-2 CASSQDFGGTEAFF TGTGCCAGCAGCCAAGATTTTGGGGGGACTGAAGCTTTCTTT
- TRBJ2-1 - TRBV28 CASSLRSRGINEQFF TGTGCCAGCAGTTTGCGGTCGAGGGGTATTAATGAGCAGTTCTTC
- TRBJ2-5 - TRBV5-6 CASSWEETQYF TGTGCCAGCAGCTGGGAAGAGACCCAGTACTTC
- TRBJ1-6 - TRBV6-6 CASSQIRRSNSPLHF TGTGCCAGCAGTCAGATCCGGAGATCTAATTCACCCCTCCACTTT
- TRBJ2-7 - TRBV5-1 CASSGDPGTGPIVEYF TGCGCCAGCAGCGGGGACCCCGGGACCGGGCCTATAGTTGAGTACTTC
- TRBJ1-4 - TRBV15 CATSRAHLDRALTNEKLFF TGTGCCACCAGCAGAGCCCACCTCGACAGAGCCCTCACTAATGAAAAACTGTTTTTT
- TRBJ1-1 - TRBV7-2 CASSLTRGTEAFF TGTGCCAGCAGCTTAACTCGGGGTACTGAAGCTTTCTTT
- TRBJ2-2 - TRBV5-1 CASSSIGGTNTGELFF TGCGCCAGCAGCTCGATTGGGGGAACGAACACCGGGGAGCTGTTTTTT
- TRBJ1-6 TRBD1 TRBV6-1 CASSDTTGVVSPLHF TGTGCCAGCAGTGATACGACAGGGGTTGTTTCACCCCTCCACTTT
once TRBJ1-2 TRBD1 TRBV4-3 CASSQSGTGSYGYTF TGCGCCAGCAGCCAATCCGGGACAGGGAGCTATGGCTACACCTTC
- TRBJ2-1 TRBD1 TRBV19 CASSQGAPYNEQFF TGTGCCAGTAGTCAGGGGGCCCCCTACAATGAGCAGTTCTTC
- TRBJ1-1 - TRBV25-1 CASSGSGLAEAFF TGTGCCAGCAGTGGATCAGGGTTGGCTGAAGCTTTCTTT
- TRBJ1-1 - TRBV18 CASSPKGVGTEAFF TGTGCCAGCTCACCGAAGGGGGTAGGCACTGAAGCTTTCTTT
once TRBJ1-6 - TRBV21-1 CASSKGSRNAPHNSPLHF TGTGCCAGCAGCAAAGGTAGTCGCAACGCCCCACATAATTCACCCCTCCACTTT
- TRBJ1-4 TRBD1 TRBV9 CASSAGQGARGEKLFF TGTGCCAGCAGCGCGGGACAGGGGGCGCGCGGGGAAAAACTGTTTTTT
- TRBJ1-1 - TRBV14 CASSQLTTNTEAFF TGTGCCAGCAGCCAATTAACAACGAACACTGAAGCTTTCTTT
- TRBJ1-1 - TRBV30 CAWSVAPNTEAFF TGTGCCTGGAGTGTTGCACCAAACACTGAAGCTTTCTTT
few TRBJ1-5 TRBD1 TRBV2 CASRGARGNQPQHF TGTGCCAGCAGGGGAGCCAGGGGGAATCAGCCCCAGCATTTT
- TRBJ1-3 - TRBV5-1 CASSLTLSGSGNTIYF TGCGCCAGCAGCTTGACACTCAGTGGCTCTGGAAACACCATATATTTT
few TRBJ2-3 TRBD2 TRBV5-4 CASSVELAGYTDTQYF TGTGCCAGCAGCGTCGAACTAGCGGGGTACACAGATACGCAGTATTTT
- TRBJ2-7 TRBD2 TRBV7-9 CASSLRPAGGPYEQYF TGTGCCAGCAGCCTCCGGCCAGCGGGAGGGCCCTACGAGCAGTACTTC
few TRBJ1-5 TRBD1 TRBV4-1 CASSQGQGQRNQPQHF TGCGCCAGCAGCCAAGGACAGGGTCAGCGCAATCAGCCCCAGCATTTT
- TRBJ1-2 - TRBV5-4 CASSLGLWYTF TGTGCCAGCAGCTTGGGTCTCTGGTACACCTTC
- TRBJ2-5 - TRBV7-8 CASSRGRPGAPSETQYF TGTGCCAGCAGCCGAGGACGCCCAGGGGCCCCGTCAGAGACCCAGTACTTC
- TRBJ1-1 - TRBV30 CAWMRGLTEAFF TGTGCCTGGATGCGGGGGCTAACTGAAGCTTTCTTT
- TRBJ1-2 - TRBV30 CAWTKHGGYGYTF TGTGCCTGGACCAAACACGGGGGCTATGGCTACACCTTC
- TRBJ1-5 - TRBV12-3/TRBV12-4 CASSLSGPPDF TGTGCCAGCAGTTTAAGTGGCCCCCCGGATTTT
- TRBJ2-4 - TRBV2 CASSEARYSQYF TGTGCCAGCAGTGAAGCGCGGTACTCCCAGTACTTC
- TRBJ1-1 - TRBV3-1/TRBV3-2 CASSRGQIQAFF TGTGCCAGCAGCCGCGGACAGATCCAAGCTTTCTTT
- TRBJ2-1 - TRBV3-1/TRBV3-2 CASSQAGALREQFF TGTGCCAGCAGCCAAGCGGGGGCCTTACGGGAGCAGTTCTTC
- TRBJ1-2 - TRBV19 CASSPGGNYGYTF TGTGCCAGTAGTCCTGGGGGGAACTATGGCTACACCTTC
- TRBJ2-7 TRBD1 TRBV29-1 CSVQRQGAEQYF TGCAGCGTTCAACGACAGGGGGCCGAGCAGTACTTC
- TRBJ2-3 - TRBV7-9 CASSPLPAGSTDTQYF TGTGCCAGCAGCCCACTGCCGGCGGGGAGCACAGATACGCAGTATTTT
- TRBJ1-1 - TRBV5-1 CASSLAVDNTEAFF TGCGCCAGCAGCTTGGCCGTGGACAACACTGAAGCTTTCTTT
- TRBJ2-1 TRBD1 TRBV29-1 CSVDSGTAKPEQFF TGCAGCGTTGATTCAGGGACAGCCAAACCAGAGCAGTTCTTC